This TCR beta chain was profiled in a study of technical replicates of blood from a handful of donors. Profiling relied on immunoSEQ multiplex PCR, and the TCRdb table lists in-frame clones only, not all of them. The sample consists of approximately 15,000 clones, around 82% of them appearing once. This clone was observed a handful of times. Trimming pared 6 bases from V and 5 bases from J, leaving 5 bases between. Germline lookup yields CDR1 MNHNS and CDR2 SASEGT. This CDR3 is built from 11 residues. This receptor was identified in a human donor in good health. The rearrangement links TRBV6-1 to TRBJ1-5, with D hard to call. The sequenced sample consisted of PBMCs. The CDR3 is CASSVDQPQHF. The CDR3 DNA is TGTGCCAGCAGCGTCGATCAGCCCCAGCATTTT.